The rows below give T cell receptor beta chains drawn from one sample of a study of T cells in Graves' hyperthyroidism and ophthalmopathy. A single record per CDR3 protein comes from TCRdb applying MiXCR to the multiplex PCR reads. The data contain 250,000 to 300,000 distinct CDR3 sequences, just over 14% of them singletons. The material sequenced was blood. Receptor source: a woman between 40 and 50 years old with Graves' hyperthyroidism that later progressed to Graves' ophthalmopathy. Each CDR3 is given with its conserved first and last residue. Fields, in order: D gene, V gene, clone size, J gene, CDR3 protein, CDR3 DNA. A D gene is named only where the DNA matches it firmly. A clone size is listed for some rows: how often the clone was seen (once, few, many), or a class if it is expanded.

D gene: TRBD1
V gene: TRBV7-9
clone size: many
J gene: TRBJ2-1
CDR3 protein: CASSSGQFYEQFF
CDR3 DNA: TGTGCCAGCAGCTCGGGACAGTTCTATGAGCAGTTCTTC

D gene: -
V gene: TRBV2
clone size: -
J gene: TRBJ2-7
CDR3 protein: CASSENRGLYEQYF
CDR3 DNA: TGTGCCAGCAGTGAAAATAGGGGACTCTACGAGCAGTACTTC

D gene: -
V gene: TRBV7-8
clone size: many
J gene: TRBJ2-1
CDR3 protein: CASSLAGQGSYNEQFF
CDR3 DNA: TGTGCCAGCAGCTTAGCCGGACAAGGGTCCTACAATGAGCAGTTCTTC

D gene: -
V gene: TRBV2
clone size: many
J gene: TRBJ1-2
CDR3 protein: CASSEARGGIGYGYTF
CDR3 DNA: TGTGCCAGCAGTGAAGCGAGAGGGGGGATCGGCTATGGCTACACCTTC

D gene: TRBD2
V gene: TRBV4-1
clone size: -
J gene: TRBJ2-5
CDR3 protein: CASSLDRAGGAETQYF
CDR3 DNA: TGCGCCAGCAGCCTAGATCGAGCGGGAGGTGCAGAGACCCAGTACTTC

D gene: TRBD2
V gene: TRBV2
clone size: -
J gene: TRBJ2-5
CDR3 protein: CASSGGLAGEETQYF
CDR3 DNA: TGTGCCAGCAGTGGCGGACTAGCGGGAGAAGAGACCCAGTACTTC

D gene: -
V gene: TRBV10-3
clone size: -
J gene: TRBJ2-1
CDR3 protein: CAISEVAGNEQFF
CDR3 DNA: TGTGCCATCAGTGAGGTAGCAGGGAATGAGCAGTTCTTC

D gene: -
V gene: TRBV27
clone size: -
J gene: TRBJ1-2
CDR3 protein: CASSLTGYDYGYTF
CDR3 DNA: TGTGCCAGCAGCCTTACAGGGTACGACTATGGCTACACCTTC

D gene: TRBD1
V gene: TRBV5-4
clone size: -
J gene: TRBJ2-7
CDR3 protein: CASSLVGGSYKQYF
CDR3 DNA: TGTGCCAGCAGCTTGGTAGGGGGCTCCTACAAGCAGTACTTC

D gene: -
V gene: TRBV6-5
clone size: many
J gene: TRBJ1-2
CDR3 protein: CASSYSGQPKAPNAYGYTF
CDR3 DNA: TGTGCCAGCAGTTACTCTGGCCAGCCCAAAGCCCCAAATGCCTATGGCTACACCTTC

D gene: TRBD1
V gene: TRBV28
clone size: many
J gene: TRBJ1-3
CDR3 protein: CASSSRRQGRKNTIYF
CDR3 DNA: TGTGCCAGCAGTTCCCGAAGACAGGGGAGGAAGAACACCATATATTTT

D gene: TRBD1
V gene: TRBV3-1
clone size: -
J gene: TRBJ2-5
CDR3 protein: CASSQGVRDRGGETQYF
CDR3 DNA: TGTGCCAGCAGCCAAGGCGTCCGGGACAGGGGAGGGGAGACCCAGTACTTC

D gene: TRBD2
V gene: TRBV12-3/TRBV12-4
clone size: many
J gene: TRBJ2-7
CDR3 protein: CASSFGAGGYYEQYF
CDR3 DNA: TGTGCCAGCAGTTTTGGAGCGGGAGGATACTACGAGCAGTACTTC

D gene: -
V gene: TRBV12-3/TRBV12-4
clone size: many
J gene: TRBJ2-1
CDR3 protein: CASSLVSGINNEQFF
CDR3 DNA: TGTGCCAGCAGTTTGGTCTCGGGAATCAACAATGAGCAGTTCTTC

D gene: TRBD1
V gene: TRBV7-2
clone size: many
J gene: TRBJ2-7
CDR3 protein: CASSPDEDRGWEQYF
CDR3 DNA: TGTGCCAGCAGCCCGGACGAAGACAGGGGATGGGAGCAGTACTTC

D gene: TRBD2
V gene: TRBV6-1
clone size: many
J gene: TRBJ2-1
CDR3 protein: CASSESPAGGLQFF
CDR3 DNA: TGTGCCAGCAGTGAAAGTCCAGCGGGAGGGTTGCAGTTCTTC

D gene: TRBD2
V gene: TRBV12-3/TRBV12-4
clone size: many
J gene: TRBJ2-3
CDR3 protein: CASMTVFGGLAPDTQYF
CDR3 DNA: TGTGCCAGCATGACGGTCTTCGGAGGACTAGCCCCAGATACGCAGTATTTT

D gene: TRBD1
V gene: TRBV6-1
clone size: many
J gene: TRBJ1-1
CDR3 protein: CASSTQGYTEAFF
CDR3 DNA: TGTGCCAGCAGTACACAGGGGTACACTGAAGCTTTCTTT

D gene: TRBD2
V gene: TRBV7-8
clone size: many
J gene: TRBJ2-2
CDR3 protein: CASNRGASGRAPGELFF
CDR3 DNA: TGTGCCAGCAACCGAGGGGCTAGCGGGAGGGCCCCCGGGGAGCTGTTTTTT

D gene: -
V gene: TRBV3-1
clone size: many
J gene: TRBJ1-5
CDR3 protein: CASSHEGQWGNQPQHF
CDR3 DNA: TGTGCCAGCAGCCATGAGGGGCAATGGGGCAATCAGCCCCAGCATTTT

D gene: -
V gene: TRBV7-2
clone size: -
J gene: TRBJ2-7
CDR3 protein: CASSSNGRPVYEQYF
CDR3 DNA: TGTGCCAGCAGCTCAAACGGGCGCCCAGTATACGAGCAGTACTTC

D gene: -
V gene: TRBV5-6
clone size: -
J gene: TRBJ2-7
CDR3 protein: CASSLVGGRAPFSYEQYF
CDR3 DNA: TGTGCCAGCAGCTTGGTTGGCGGACGGGCCCCTTTCTCCTACGAGCAGTACTTC

D gene: -
V gene: TRBV11-2
clone size: many
J gene: TRBJ2-2
CDR3 protein: CASSFSDFTGELFF
CDR3 DNA: TGTGCCAGCAGCTTTTCGGACTTTACCGGGGAGCTGTTTTTT

D gene: -
V gene: TRBV3-1
clone size: many
J gene: TRBJ1-2
CDR3 protein: CASSQVAGSYGYTF
CDR3 DNA: TGTGCCAGCAGCCAAGTTGCGGGGAGTTATGGCTACACCTTC

D gene: TRBD1
V gene: TRBV29-1
clone size: many
J gene: TRBJ1-1
CDR3 protein: CSVTGTGGTEAFF
CDR3 DNA: TGCAGCGTTACCGGGACAGGGGGCACTGAAGCTTTCTTT